This section outlines one T cell receptor (beta chain) sequence together with its context. Its antigen is as yet unknown. These data belong to a study of CD8 T cells in ankylosing spondylitis. Study-wide results and limits: Clones linked to disease were reported to show significant enrichment in matched ankylosing spondylitis synovial fluid. A TCR beta motif of 8 or 9 highly homologous variants appeared characteristic of ankylosing spondylitis blood. Peripheral blood samples showed relatively rare disease-linked clones, and these clones were CD8+.

The authors made TCR beta libraries by quantitative 5'-RACE with molecular barcodes. TCRdb used MiXCR to reprocess the 5' RACE reads, holding one entry per CDR3 protein. The data contain 350,000 or so distinct CDR3 sequences, approximately 8% of them singletons. This CDR3 contains 16 residues. Per germline, CDR1 MDHEN and CDR2 SYDVKM. The V gene end was trimmed by 5 bases and the J gene end by 3 bases; junction bases not matched to a gene: 6. Sequencing was done on a sample of blood, either unsorted or a sorted T cell fraction (not recorded which). This TCR was sampled from a male donor with ankylosing spondylitis. The gene calls are TRBV28 and TRBJ2-2; 10 bases map to TRBD1. CDR3 in DNA: TGTGCCAGCAGTACCCCGGACAGGGGGTACACCGGGGAGCTGTTTTTT. Translating it yields CASSTPDRGYTGELFF.